A single sample is the source of the 29 T cell receptor beta chains below, sequenced in a study of PD-L1 blockade in urothelial cancer. The method was immunoSEQ multiplex PCR; TCRdb's version includes in-frame clones alone and lacks a portion of them. Here the sample spans about 83,000 clones, around 90% being singletons. Sequenced material: PBMCs, taken around atezolizumab (anti-PD-L1) treatment. These receptors all come from an older woman with urothelial cancer.

This chain connects TRBV28 to TRBJ1-5; D is ambiguous. CDR3 size: 13 residues. Between the trimmed V and J ends, which lost 3 bases and 6 bases, there was a span of 9 bases. Germline values: CDR1 MDHEN, CDR2 SYDVKM. The CDR3 sequence is CASSFPEGQPQHF. DNA of the CDR3: TGTGCCAGCAGTTTCCCCGAGGGTCAGCCCCAGCATTTT.

This chain joins TRBV5-4 and TRBJ1-2; D perhaps matches TRBD1 (6 bases). Looked up from germline, CDR1 is SGHNT and CDR2 is YYREEE (reference sequence). The CDR3 consists of 14 residues. Trimming removed 4 bases at V and 5 bases at J, with 15 bases between. CDR3 loop: CASSVDSLAYGYTF. The CDR3, as DNA: TGTGCCAGCAGCGTGGACAGTCTAGCATATGGCTACACCTTC.

The table lists this clone with a count of one. This chain links TRBV2 with TRBJ2-5; 9 nucleotides match TRBD1. Germline V gene lookup returns CDR1 SNHLY and CDR2 FYNNEI. The CDR3 has 16 residues. Trimming took 6 bases from V and 3 from J; bases not matched to a gene: 11. The CDR3, as DNA: TGTGCCAGCAGGGGGGACAGGGCGTCAATAAAAGAGACCCAGTACTTC. This sequence encodes CASRGDRASIKETQYF.

The chain recombines TRBV27 with TRBJ1-5, with a tentative D call TRBD1 (5 bases). The germline V gene encodes CDR1 MNHEY and CDR2 SMNVEV (reference sequence). V lost 5 bases to trimming and J lost 13 bases, with 18 bases between them. The CDR3 has 13 amino acids. In DNA, the CDR3 is TGTGCCAGCAGTGCAAATCCCCAGGGTTTTCAGCATTTT. It specifies CASSANPQGFQHF.

The chain carries TRBV4-2 and TRBJ1-4, with TRBD1 matching 9 bases. The V gene's germline CDR1 is LGHNA and CDR2 YNFKEQ. The CDR3 sequence is 15 residues long. Unmatched junction bases numbered 8, after V lost 4 bases and J lost 8 bases. CDR3: CASSRPGQGGEKLFF. DNA of the CDR3: TGTGCCAGCAGCCGACCGGGACAGGGTGGCGAAAAACTGTTTTTT.

J is TRBJ2-7 and V is TRBV2, with D unresolved. Trimming took 4 bases from V and 2 from J, leaving 6 bases between them. The CDR3 totals 12 residues. Germline values: CDR1 SNHLY, CDR2 FYNNEI. The DNA for the CDR3 is TGTGCCAGCAGTGTCATCACCTACGAGCAGTACTTC. It codes for CASSVITYEQYF.

The chain couples TRBV19 to TRBJ2-5; weak D call: TRBD2 (6 bases). The CDR3 extends over 12 amino acids. Trimming shortened V by 7 bases and J by 3 bases, and 9 bases separated the two germline ends. Looked up from germline, CDR1 is LNHDA and CDR2 is SQIVND (reference sequence). CDR3 protein: CASNSGEETQYF. The CDR3 DNA follows: TGTGCCAGTAACTCGGGGGAAGAGACCCAGTACTTC.

V usage is TRBV5-1 and J usage is TRBJ2-6; D remains unclear. V lost 3 bases and J lost 0, with 7 bases in between. This CDR3 has 15 amino acids. Germline V lookup: CDR1 SGHRS, CDR2 YFSETQ. The CDR3 sequence is CASSSGPSGANVLTF. For the CDR3, the DNA is TGCGCCAGCAGCTCAGGCCCCTCTGGGGCCAACGTCCTGACTTTC. The entire variable domain, with the rest obtained from reference TRBV5-1 and TRBJ2-6, is as follows: KAGVTQTPRYLIKTRGQQVTLSCSPISGHRSVSWYQQTPGQGLQFLFEYFSETQRNKGNFPGRFSGRQFSNSRSEMNVSTLELGDSALYLCASSSGPSGANVLTFGAGSRLTVL.

This rearrangement joins TRBV27 to TRBJ2-1; TRBD2 matches at 8 bases. The CDR3 has 14 amino acids. Germline assignment: CDR1 MNHEY and CDR2 SMNVEV (reference sequence). After removal of 6 bases from V and 4 bases from J, the junction contained 5 bases not matched to a gene. CDR3 in amino acids: CASSRGLVYNEQFF. The CDR3 coding sequence is TGTGCCAGCAGCCGGGGACTAGTTTACAATGAGCAGTTCTTC.

The rearrangement links TRBV9 to TRBJ1-6; TRBD1 is a possible D gene (5 bases). This CDR3 is built from 17 residues. Trimming left V 0 bases short and J 7 bases short, with 17 bases between. CDR1 SGDLS and CDR2 YYNGEE come from the germline V gene. CDR3 DNA: TGTGCCAGCAGCGTAGACCCCAGGGTCGGGCCCAATTCACCCCTCCACTTT. Translating gives CASSVDPRVGPNSPLHF.

J is TRBJ2-2 and V is TRBV18; D possibly corresponds to TRBD1 (5 bases). Germline loops: CDR1 KGHSH, CDR2 LQKENI. The ends were cut back, 4 bases at V and 1 base at J, with 10 bases in the middle. This CDR3 is built from 15 residues. Here the CDR3 reads CASSRTGENTGELFF. The CDR3 region has the DNA TGTGCCAGCTCACGAACAGGCGAGAACACCGGGGAGCTGTTTTTT.

The chain links TRBV10-3 to TRBJ2-7, with D possibly TRBD1 on 6 matching bases. CDR1 is ENHRY, CDR2 SYGVKD, per germline. V lost 5 bases, J lost 5 bases, and 19 bases lay in between. There are 15 residues in the CDR3. The DNA for the CDR3 is TGTGCCATCAGTCCGAGGGGGACAAGCTACGACGAGCAGTACTTC. Its translation is CAISPRGTSYDEQYF.

This chain links TRBV5-1 with TRBJ2-5; 10 nucleotides line up with TRBD2. Trimming took 3 bases from V and 2 from J; bases not matched to a gene: 10. This CDR3 comprises 17 residues. Germline V lookup: CDR1 SGHRS, CDR2 YFSETQ. CDR3: CASSSSSGRGSQETQYF. In DNA, the CDR3 is TGCGCCAGCAGCTCCTCTAGCGGGAGAGGATCACAAGAGACCCAGTACTTC.

V and J are TRBV11-3 and TRBJ2-3; D is perhaps TRBD2 (6 bases). Per the germline V gene, CDR1 is SGHNT and CDR2 is YENEEA. V lost 4 bases, J lost 3 bases, and 14 bases lay in between. CDR3 length: 15 residues. CDR3 region: CASSYEGRLTDTQYF. The CDR3 nucleotides read TGTGCCAGCAGCTATGAGGGGAGGCTTACAGATACGCAGTATTTT.

The rearrangement links TRBV6-6 to TRBJ2-7, with 10 bases lining up with TRBD2. Trimming removed 0 bases from V and 0 bases from J; junction bases left unmatched: 2. Germline CDR1 is MNHNY and CDR2 is SVGAGI (reference sequence). CDR3 length: 16 amino acids. The CDR3 region has the DNA TGTGCCAGCAGTTACTCGGGACTAGCGCCCTCCTACGAGCAGTACTTC. It translates to CASSYSGLAPSYEQYF.

V and J are TRBV19 and TRBJ2-7; TRBD2 aligns across 13 bases. Germline CDR1 LNHDA, CDR2 SQIVND (reference sequence). With V trimmed by 4 bases and J by 4 bases, 16 bases remained unmatched. The CDR3 consists of 19 residues. CDR3 DNA sequence: TGTGCCAGTAGTAGGGGGTATCCCGGACTAGCGGGGGATATTTACGAGCAGTACTTC. Protein sequence: CASSRGYPGLAGDIYEQYF. The complete variable domain, with remaining parts taken from reference TRBV19 and TRBJ2-7, reads DGGITQSPKYLFRKEGQNVTLSCEQNLNHDAMYWYRQDPGQGLRLIYYSQIVNDFQKGDIAEGYSVSREKKESFPLTVTSAQKNPTAFYLCASSRGYPGLAGDIYEQYFGPGTRLTVT.

A remark on this clone: The junction does not match germline at one end; this may be a read error. V usage is TRBV5-6 and J usage is TRBJ2-3; 8 bases align to TRBD2. Germline values: CDR1 SGHDT, CDR2 YYEEEE. The length of the CDR3 is 16 residues. Written as DNA, the CDR3 is TGTGCCAGCAGTTTGGGGGTTAGCGGGGGCACAGATACGCAGTATTTT. Amino acids: CASSLGVSGGTDTQYF.

The genes are TRBV7-2 and TRBJ1-3; 7 positions match TRBD1. This CDR3 comprises 17 residues. The trim removed 5 bases at V and 4 bases at J, leaving 14 bases unmatched. The germline V gene has CDR1 SGHTA and CDR2 FQGNSA. CDR3 loop: CASSKLSGTAPGNTIYF. In nucleotides, the CDR3 is TGTGCCAGCAGCAAACTATCCGGGACAGCTCCCGGAAACACCATATATTTT.

The gene calls are TRBV6-5 and TRBJ1-1; D unresolved. This CDR3 has 14 amino acids. From germline, CDR1 is MNHEY and CDR2 SVGAGI. Trimming took 2 bases from V and 0 from J, leaving 7 bases between them. CDR3 protein: CASSYLTMNTEAFF. CDR3 DNA sequence: TGTGCCAGCAGTTACCTTACAATGAACACTGAAGCTTTCTTT.

The chain couples TRBV6-6 to TRBJ1-2; D perhaps matches TRBD1 (6 bases). Germline lookup yields CDR1 MNHNY and CDR2 SVGAGI (reference sequence). The V gene lost 6 bases and the J gene lost 4 bases, with 12 bases spanning the gap. The CDR3 totals 13 residues. The CDR3 here is CASSQDSAYGYTF. The CDR3 bases are TGTGCCAGCAGCCAGGACAGCGCCTATGGCTACACCTTC.

This chain joins TRBV11-1 and TRBJ2-7; D gene unclear. The germline CDR1 and CDR2 sequences are SGHAT and FQDESV (reference sequence). CDR3 length: 14 residues. Trimming took 4 bases from V and 0 from J, leaving 10 bases between them. DNA of the CDR3: TGTGCCAGCAGCTATAGACAAATCTCCTACGAGCAGTACTTC. This translates into CASSYRQISYEQYF.

The rearrangement joins TRBV29-1 to TRBJ2-2; 8 bases map to TRBD1. The CDR3 runs to 13 residues. V trimming: 4 bases; J trimming: 7 bases; junction bases outside the gene matches: 5. The germline V gene has CDR1 SQVTM and CDR2 ANQGSEA. For the CDR3, the DNA is TGCAGCGTTGGGGGACAGGTGGTCGGGGAGCTGTTTTTT. Its translation is CSVGGQVVGELFF.

This sequence joins TRBV6-5 and TRBJ2-7; perhaps TRBD2 as D (6 bases). V was clipped by 0 bases and J by 7 bases, with 7 bases between them. Germline-derived CDR1 and CDR2 are MNHEY and SVGAGI. The CDR3 loop spans 12 amino acids. The CDR3 DNA sequence: TGTGCCAGCAGTTACTCAGGGAGGGAGCAGTACTTC. This sequence encodes CASSYSGREQYF.

The table lists this clone with a count of one. The chain employs TRBV7-9 and TRBJ1-2, with D tentatively TRBD1 (5 bases). In germline, CDR1 is SEHNR, CDR2 FQNEAQ (reference sequence). Between the trimmed V and J ends, which lost 1 base and 2 bases, there was a span of 8 bases. This CDR3 is 14 amino acids long. CDR3 sequence reads: CASSLGSGNYGYTF. The DNA for the CDR3 is TGTGCCAGCAGCTTAGGGTCAGGGAACTATGGCTACACCTTC.

The chain couples TRBV5-1 to TRBJ1-1, with D unclear. Germline lookup yields CDR1 SGHRS and CDR2 YFSETQ. V shed 0 bases and J shed 4 bases, with 10 bases lying between them. There are 14 residues in the CDR3. The CDR3 DNA reads as TGCGCCAGCAGCTTGGCTTTCGAGGGCACTGAAGCTTTCTTT. Residues: CASSLAFEGTEAFF. The entire variable domain, with the rest obtained from reference TRBV5-1 and TRBJ1-1, is as follows: KAGVTQTPRYLIKTRGQQVTLSCSPISGHRSVSWYQQTPGQGLQFLFEYFSETQRNKGNFPGRFSGRQFSNSRSEMNVSTLELGDSALYLCASSLAFEGTEAFFGQGTRLTVV.

The CDR3 loop reads CAGTPATNEKLFF. In DNA, the CDR3 is TGTGCCGGGACACCTGCAACTAATGAAAAACTGTTTTTT. The rearrangement uses TRBV2 and TRBJ1-4, with D perhaps TRBD1 (6 bases). Trimming pared 11 bases from V and 0 bases from J, leaving 10 bases between. CDR1 is SNHLY and CDR2 is FYNNEI in the germline V gene. The CDR3 has 13 amino acids.

This clone was recorded once. The rearrangement joins TRBV4-2 to TRBJ2-1; D remains unclear. This CDR3 has 14 amino acids. The V gene's germline CDR1 is LGHNA and CDR2 YNFKEQ. V was clipped by 0 bases and J by 6 bases, with 9 bases between them. Here the CDR3 reads CASSQDRSVNEQFF. In DNA, the CDR3 is TGTGCCAGCAGCCAAGATCGCAGCGTCAATGAGCAGTTCTTC.

The rearrangement uses TRBV19 and TRBJ1-2, with 8 bases matching TRBD1. The J segment lost 0 bases and the V segment lost 6 bases, leaving 6 bases of the junction unmatched. The CDR3 extends over 15 amino acids. The germline V gene encodes CDR1 LNHDA and CDR2 SQIVND (reference sequence). The CDR3: CASSEQGDTNYGYTF. The CDR3 region has the DNA TGTGCCAGTAGCGAACAGGGGGACACTAACTATGGCTACACCTTC.

The rearrangement joins TRBV18 to TRBJ2-5; maybe TRBD1 (6 bases). Trimming stripped 6 bases from V and 1 base from J, with 15 bases between. CDR3 length: 15 residues. Germline V gives CDR1 KGHSH, CDR2 LQKENI. The CDR3: CASSPNRRGQETQYF. The CDR3 nucleotides read TGTGCCAGCTCCCCTAATCGCAGGGGCCAAGAGACCCAGTACTTC.